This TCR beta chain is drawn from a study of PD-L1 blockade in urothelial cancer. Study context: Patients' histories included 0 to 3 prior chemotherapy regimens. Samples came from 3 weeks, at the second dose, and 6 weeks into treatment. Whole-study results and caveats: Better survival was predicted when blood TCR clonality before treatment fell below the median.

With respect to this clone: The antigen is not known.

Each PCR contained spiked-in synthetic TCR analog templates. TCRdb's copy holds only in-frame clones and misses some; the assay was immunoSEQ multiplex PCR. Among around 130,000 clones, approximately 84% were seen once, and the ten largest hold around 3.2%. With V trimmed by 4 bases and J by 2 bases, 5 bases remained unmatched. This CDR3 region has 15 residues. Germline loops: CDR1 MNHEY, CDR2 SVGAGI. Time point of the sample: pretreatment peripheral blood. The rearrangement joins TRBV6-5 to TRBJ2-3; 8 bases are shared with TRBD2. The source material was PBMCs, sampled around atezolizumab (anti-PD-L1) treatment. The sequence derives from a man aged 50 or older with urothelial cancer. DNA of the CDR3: TGTGCCAGCAGTTTCGGGACTAGGCTCACAGATACGCAGTATTTT. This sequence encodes CASSFGTRLTDTQYF.